This T cell receptor beta chain was identified in a study of blood T cell repertoires in COVID-19. About the study: COVID-19 samples collected from the United States, Italy and Spain covered acute and convalescent phases. The analysed material was cDNA or gDNA that came from T cells, B-cell-depleted T cells, or PBMCs.

The V segment lost 4 bases and the J segment 4 bases; nucleotides outside the gene matches: 4. Germline values: CDR1 KGHSH, CDR2 LQKENI. The CDR3 is made up of 14 amino acids. Original data processing: Nucleated cell counts were estimated from reference gene primer amplification. Method: immunoSEQ multiplex PCR; TCRdb's copy keeps in-frame clones and lacks some. The D gene and trimming were derived from the DNA, and the V and J assignments and clone size from that table. The sample lists approximately 390,000 clones; nearly 90% were seen once. This TCR was recovered from a man younger than 35 with active or convalescent COVID-19. Sequencing used peripheral blood. The chain links TRBV18 to TRBJ2-1, with 7 positions matching TRBD2. The CDR3, as DNA: TGTGCCAGCTCACGGTGGGGGGGATACAATGAGCAGTTCTTC. This codes for CASSRWGGYNEQFF. Variable domain in full (rest from reference TRBV18 and TRBJ2-1): NAGVMQNPRHLVRRRGQEARLRCSPMKGHSHVYWYRQLPEEGLKFMVYLQKENIIDESGMPKERFSAEFPKEGPSILRIQQVVRGDSAAYFCASSRWGGYNEQFFGPGTRLTVL.